A selection of T cell receptor beta chains follows, all from one sample in a study of cytotoxic CD8 clonotypes in ibrutinib-treated CLL. The repertoire was sequenced with immunoSEQ multiplex PCR; TCRdb's copy has only in-frame clones and lacks some. The table has 250,000 to 350,000 clones, around 69% seen once. The sequences come from PBMCs, collected at disease progression, from a patient treated with ibrutinib. These TCRs come from a human donor with chronic lymphocytic leukemia. Each CDR3 is given with its conserved first and last residue. The D gene is left open where the match is weak. Rows may omit the clone size; those that give it use once, few, many or a size class.

J,D,V,size,DNA,CDR3
TRBJ1-3,.,TRBV29-1,.,TGCAGCGTTGAAGCCCAGGGAAACACCATATATTTT,CSVEAQGNTIYF
TRBJ1-5,.,TRBV4-3,.,TGCGCCAGCAGCCAAGCCGTAGGGGCGGGTCAGCCCCAGCATTTT,CASSQAVGAGQPQHF
TRBJ2-7,TRBD1,TRBV10-3,.,TGTGCCATCAGTGTTTCGGGACAGGGGTACGAGCAGTACTTC,CAISVSGQGYEQYF
TRBJ1-6,TRBD1,TRBV2,.,TGTGCCAGCAGGGGGACAGGGGCTAATTCACCCCTCCACTTT,CASRGTGANSPLHF
TRBJ1-1,.,TRBV7-2,.,TGTGCCAGCCCAGGACCCACGAACACTGAAGCTTTCTTT,CASPGPTNTEAFF
TRBJ2-7,TRBD1,TRBV7-6,.,TGTGCCAGCAGCCTCTCCGACAGGGGGTCCTACGAGCAGTACTTC,CASSLSDRGSYEQYF
TRBJ2-5,.,TRBV7-6,.,TGTGCCAGCAGCTTTAACAGGGAGTACCAAGAGACCCAGTACTTC,CASSFNREYQETQYF
TRBJ2-7,.,TRBV4-3,once,TGCGCCAGCAGCCAAGGTAACGAGCAGTACTTC,CASSQGNEQYF
TRBJ2-5,TRBD1,TRBV5-6,.,TGTGCCAGCAGCTTGGCCCTTCCAGGACAGGCCCAAGAGTCCCAGTACTTC,CASSLALPGQAQESQYF
TRBJ2-5,.,TRBV7-8,.,TGTGCCAGCAGCAAAGGCCCGCAAGAGACCCAGTACTTC,CASSKGPQETQYF
TRBJ2-7,.,TRBV18,.,TGTGCCAGCTCACCCGGGGTGGAGGGGTACGAGCAGTACTTC,CASSPGVEGYEQYF
TRBJ2-2,TRBD1,TRBV5-1,.,TGCGCCAGCAGCCCCGCCGGGACAGGGGGTACCGGGGAGCTGTTTTTT,CASSPAGTGGTGELFF
TRBJ1-2,TRBD1,TRBV2,.,TGTGCCAGCAGTGGGACAGGGCGGATTGAATATGGCTACACCTTC,CASSGTGRIEYGYTF
TRBJ2-2,TRBD1,TRBV2,few,TGTGCCAGCAGTCCTAAGAGGGGGCGTCCCGGGGAGCTGTTTTTT,CASSPKRGRPGELFF
TRBJ2-3,TRBD1,TRBV7-2,.,TGTGCCAGCAGCTCTTGGACAGGGGGCACAGATACGCAGTATTTT,CASSSWTGGTDTQYF
TRBJ2-7,.,TRBV7-9,.,TGTGCCAGCAGCCCTGGGGGCCGCCCCTACGAGCAGTACTTC,CASSPGGRPYEQYF
TRBJ2-7,.,TRBV7-8,.,TGTGCCAGCAGCTTAGTTGTAACTAGCAGGGCCTACGAGCAGTACTTC,CASSLVVTSRAYEQYF
TRBJ1-1,.,TRBV2,few,TGTGCCATCGCGGATACCCTTTTGTCCTTAGCTTTCTTT,CAIADTLLSLAFF
TRBJ1-1,.,TRBV4-1,.,TGCGCCAGCAGCCACCTGACAGTGACCAGACAATTGAACACTGAAGCTTTCTTT,CASSHLTVTRQLNTEAFF
TRBJ1-4,.,TRBV29-1,.,TGCAGCGTTGTCGTCTGGATAGCAACTAATGAAAAACTGTTTTTT,CSVVVWIATNEKLFF
TRBJ2-1,TRBD1,TRBV27,few,TGTGCCAGCAGCCCGGGACAGACAGTCTACAATGAGCAGTTCTTC,CASSPGQTVYNEQFF
TRBJ2-5,TRBD2,TRBV2,few,TGTGCCAGCAGTGCTTTAGCGGGAGCCCCCGCCCAAGAGACCCAGTACTTC,CASSALAGAPAQETQYF
TRBJ2-3,.,TRBV25-1,.,TGTGCCAGCAGCGTGGCAGATACGCAGTATTTT,CASSVADTQYF
TRBJ2-3,.,TRBV7-3,.,TGTGCCAGCAGCCCAAATTCGAGGGGCACAGATACGCAGTATTTT,CASSPNSRGTDTQYF
TRBJ2-4,.,TRBV5-1,once,TGCGCCAGCAGCTTGGACGCTTTCGGGGTTCAGTACTTC,CASSLDAFGVQYF
TRBJ1-4,.,TRBV5-6,.,TGTGCCAGCAGCTTGGGACCGAAACTGTTTTTT,CASSLGPKLFF
TRBJ1-4,.,TRBV28,.,TGTGCCAGCAGTTTGGAGGGGGGGGATGAAAAACTGTTTTTT,CASSLEGGDEKLFF
TRBJ2-7,.,TRBV2,.,TGTGCCAGCCCCGGAAGCTCCTACGAGCAGTACTTC,CASPGSSYEQYF
TRBJ1-1,.,TRBV7-8,few,TGTGCCAGCAGCTCCTGGCACCCGAACACTGAAGCTTTCTTT,CASSSWHPNTEAFF
TRBJ1-6,.,TRBV7-3,.,TGTGCCAGCAGCTTAAGTTGCCGATATGTTGCGACAGGTAATAATTCACCCCTCCACTTT,CASSLSCRYVATGNNSPLHF
TRBJ2-1,TRBD1,TRBV10-2,.,TGCGCCAGCAAAACAGGGGGGCAAACCTACAATGAGCAGTTCTTC,CASKTGGQTYNEQFF
TRBJ2-1,TRBD2,TRBV5-6,.,TGTGCCAGCAGCTTAAGGACTAGAACTAACAATGAGCAGTTCTTC,CASSLRTRTNNEQFF
TRBJ2-2,TRBD1,TRBV7-8,.,TGTGCCAGCAGCTTCCGGGACAGTATCGGGGAGCTGTTTTTT,CASSFRDSIGELFF
TRBJ2-5,.,TRBV28,.,TGTGCCAGCAGCGACCTCAAGGGGGGCCAAGAGACCCAGTACTTC,CASSDLKGGQETQYF
TRBJ2-7,.,TRBV9,.,TGTGCCAGCAGCGCCCCAGGGGAGGGGTACTTC,CASSAPGEGYF
TRBJ2-4,TRBD1,TRBV5-1,.,TGCGCCAGCAGCACAAGGACAGGTCTAGCCAAAAACATTCAGTACTTC,CASSTRTGLAKNIQYF
TRBJ1-2,TRBD1,TRBV28,.,TGTGCCAGCTGGACAGGGACCGGCTACACCTTC,CASWTGTGYTF
TRBJ1-1,TRBD1,TRBV7-6,.,TGTGCCAGCAGCCCGGGACAGGGTATGGGCACTGAAGCTTTCTTT,CASSPGQGMGTEAFF
TRBJ2-2,.,TRBV5-1,.,TGCGCCAGCACCGGGAGCGGGGAGCTGTTTTTT,CASTGSGELFF
TRBJ1-2,.,TRBV7-2,.,TGTGCCAGCAGTACTGGGGGAGTCGGCTACACCTTC,CASSTGGVGYTF
TRBJ1-1,.,TRBV19,.,TGTGCCAGTAGTATAGGGAGGGACACTGAAGCTTTCTTT,CASSIGRDTEAFF
TRBJ2-5,.,TRBV6-1,.,TGTGCCAGCAGTCTCGCGGTAGAGACCCAGTACTTC,CASSLAVETQYF
TRBJ1-1,.,TRBV29-1,few,TGCAGCGTCCGGAGGGTGAACACTGAAGCTTTCTTT,CSVRRVNTEAFF
TRBJ2-3,TRBD2,TRBV9,.,TGTGCCAGCACCGAAGCCGCGGGGGGGCGTACAGATACGCAGTATTTT,CASTEAAGGRTDTQYF
TRBJ2-7,.,TRBV2,.,TGTGCCAGCACCCGAGGGTTAATAGCGGACTACGAGCAGTACTTC,CASTRGLIADYEQYF
TRBJ2-2,TRBD2,TRBV7-6,few,TGTGCCAGCAGCCCTAGCGGGAGGGCGAACACCGGGGAGCTGTTTTTT,CASSPSGRANTGELFF
TRBJ2-5,TRBD2,TRBV10-3,.,TGTGCCATCAGAGCTAGCGGGGGGGCCGGGGAGACCCAGTACTTC,CAIRASGGAGETQYF
TRBJ2-7,TRBD1,TRBV11-2,.,TGTGCCAGCAGCTCTTACGCGGGCGAGACAGGGTACTCCTACGAGCAGTACTTC,CASSSYAGETGYSYEQYF
TRBJ2-5,TRBD2,TRBV9,.,TGTGCCAGCAGCAGAGCGGGGGGTTACGAGACCCAGTACTTC,CASSRAGGYETQYF
TRBJ2-1,.,TRBV7-2,few,TGTGCCAGCAGCTTAGTCCCCCGTCGTGAGCAGTTCTTC,CASSLVPRREQFF
TRBJ2-1,.,TRBV5-1,.,TGCGCCAGCAGCTTGGGGTCCACTAGGACCAATGAGCAGTTCTTC,CASSLGSTRTNEQFF
TRBJ2-5,TRBD1,TRBV4-1,.,TGCGCCAGCAGCCAAAATCCGGGACAGGTCCAAGAGACCCAGTACTTC,CASSQNPGQVQETQYF
TRBJ2-4,.,TRBV7-2,.,TGTGCCAGCAGCTTAGGTGCTACAAAGCTAGCCAAAAACATTCAGTACTTC,CASSLGATKLAKNIQYF